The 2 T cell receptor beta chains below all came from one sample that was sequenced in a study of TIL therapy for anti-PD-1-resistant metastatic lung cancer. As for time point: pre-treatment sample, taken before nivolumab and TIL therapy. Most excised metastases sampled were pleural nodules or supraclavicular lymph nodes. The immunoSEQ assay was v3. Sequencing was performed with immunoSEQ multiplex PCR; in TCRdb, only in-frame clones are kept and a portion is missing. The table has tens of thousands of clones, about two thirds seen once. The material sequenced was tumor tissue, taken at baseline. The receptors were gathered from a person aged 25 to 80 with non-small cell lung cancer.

This chain's CDR3 is CASSQDVAGGRTDTQYF. The CDR3 coding sequence is TGCGCCAGCAGCCAAGATGTTGCGGGAGGGCGGACAGATACGCAGTATTTT. This chain links TRBV4-3 with TRBJ2-3; 9 positions match TRBD2. Looked up from germline, CDR1 is LGHNA and CDR2 is YSLEER. V was pared by 0 bases and J by 3 bases, with 7 bases of the junction left unmatched. The CDR3 spans 17 residues.

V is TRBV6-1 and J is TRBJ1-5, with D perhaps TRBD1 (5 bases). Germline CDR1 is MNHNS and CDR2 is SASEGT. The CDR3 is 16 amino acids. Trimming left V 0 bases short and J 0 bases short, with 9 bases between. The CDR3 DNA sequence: TGTGCCAGCAGTGAAGCACCAGGGTATAGCAATCAGCCCCAGCATTTT. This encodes CASSEAPGYSNQPQHF.